This note documents a single TCR beta chain sequence. Some clones are missing from TCRdb's copy, which holds only in-frame ones; the method was immunoSEQ multiplex PCR. The sample has 150,000 to 200,000 clones, over 85% seen once; the top ten hold more than 1.2%. The record originates from a study of control samples from healthy donors and cancer patients. The germline gives CDR1 SGHKS, CDR2 YYEKEE (reference sequence). The CDR3 length is 16 residues. Trimming removed 1 base at V and 7 bases at J, with 18 bases between. The sequenced sample consisted of blood. This sequence joins TRBV5-5 and TRBJ2-4; the D gene is possibly TRBD2 (6 bases). This TCR came from a man between 18 and 35 years old in good health. The CDR3 nucleotides are TGTGCCAGCAGCTTGATGTGGGACGCGGGGTGGAACATTCAGTACTTC. Amino acid sequence: CASSLMWDAGWNIQYF.